This T cell receptor (beta chain) appears in the sequencing data of a study of blood T cell repertoires in COVID-19. As for the study in general: Sites in the United States, Italy and Spain provided acute and convalescent COVID-19 samples.

Original data processing: How many nucleated cells were present was estimated from reference gene primer amplification. TCRdb keeps only in-frame clones here, not all; method: immunoSEQ multiplex PCR. The DNA was the basis for D and trimming; V, J and clone size are from that table. The top ten hold roughly 4% of the sample, which has roughly 150,000 clones, 82% seen once. The CDR3 length is 16 residues. In germline, CDR1 is SGHRS, CDR2 YFSETQ. V gave up 4 bases and J gave up 4 bases; unmatched junction bases: 11. This chain uses TRBV5-1 with TRBJ2-5; 9 nucleotides line up with TRBD1. The clonotype comes from a woman aged 80 or over with acute or convalescent COVID-19. The sample was peripheral blood. CDR3 amino acids: CASSKYRQGGRETQYF. CDR3 nucleotide sequence: TGCGCCAGCAGCAAGTACCGACAGGGGGGTCGAGAGACCCAGTACTTC.